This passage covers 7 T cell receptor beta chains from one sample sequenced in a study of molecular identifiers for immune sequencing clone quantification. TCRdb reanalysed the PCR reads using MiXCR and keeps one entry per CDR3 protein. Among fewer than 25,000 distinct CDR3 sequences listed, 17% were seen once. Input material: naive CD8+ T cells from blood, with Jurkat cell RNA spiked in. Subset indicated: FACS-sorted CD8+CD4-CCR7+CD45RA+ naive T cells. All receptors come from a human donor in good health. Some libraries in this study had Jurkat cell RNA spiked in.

The CDR3 loop is CASGAGGPNTQYF. The DNA of the CDR3 is TGTGCCAGCGGCGCGGGGGGGCCGAATACGCAGTATTTT. The chain uses TRBV7-9 and TRBJ2-3, with 9 bases aligning to TRBD2. This CDR3 has 13 residues. Germline values: CDR1 SEHNR, CDR2 FQNEAQ (reference sequence). The V gene end was trimmed by 8 bases and the J gene end by 7 bases; junction bases not matched to a gene: 7.

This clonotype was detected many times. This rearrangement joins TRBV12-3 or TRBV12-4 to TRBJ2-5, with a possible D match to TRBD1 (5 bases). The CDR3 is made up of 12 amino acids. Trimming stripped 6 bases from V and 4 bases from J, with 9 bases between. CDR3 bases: TGTGCCAGCAGGCAGGGTGGAGAGACCCAGTACTTC. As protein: CASRQGGETQYF.

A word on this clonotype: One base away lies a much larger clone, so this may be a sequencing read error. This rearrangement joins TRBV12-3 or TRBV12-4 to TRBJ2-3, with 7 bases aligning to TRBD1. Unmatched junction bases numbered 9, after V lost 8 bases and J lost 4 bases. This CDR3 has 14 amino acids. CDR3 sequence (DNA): TGTGCCAGCGGCACCGGGACAGTTCCAGATACGCAGTATTTT. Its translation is CASGTGTVPDTQYF.

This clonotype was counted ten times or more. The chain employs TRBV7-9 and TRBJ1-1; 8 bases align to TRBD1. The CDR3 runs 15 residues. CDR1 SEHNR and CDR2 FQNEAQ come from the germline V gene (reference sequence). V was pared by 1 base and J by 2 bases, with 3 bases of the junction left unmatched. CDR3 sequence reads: CASSLGQGANTEAFF. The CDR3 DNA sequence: TGTGCCAGCAGCTTAGGGCAGGGGGCTAACACTGAAGCTTTCTTT.

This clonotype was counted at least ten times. As DNA, the CDR3 is TGTGCCAGCAGCGAATTACAGGGGTACACAGATACGCAGTATTTT. Protein: CASSELQGYTDTQYF. This chain uses TRBV9 with TRBJ2-3; 7 bases match TRBD1. From germline, CDR1 is SGDLS and CDR2 YYNGEE. The CDR3 consists of 15 residues. The ends lost 3 bases at V and 2 bases at J; junction bases unmatched: 6.

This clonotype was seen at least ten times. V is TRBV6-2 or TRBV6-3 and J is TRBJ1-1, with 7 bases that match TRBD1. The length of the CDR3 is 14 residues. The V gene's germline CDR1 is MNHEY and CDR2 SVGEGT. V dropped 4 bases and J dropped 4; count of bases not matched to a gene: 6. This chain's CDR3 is CASSSTNRGTEAFF. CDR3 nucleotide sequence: TGTGCCAGCAGTTCCACAAACAGGGGCACTGAAGCTTTCTTT.

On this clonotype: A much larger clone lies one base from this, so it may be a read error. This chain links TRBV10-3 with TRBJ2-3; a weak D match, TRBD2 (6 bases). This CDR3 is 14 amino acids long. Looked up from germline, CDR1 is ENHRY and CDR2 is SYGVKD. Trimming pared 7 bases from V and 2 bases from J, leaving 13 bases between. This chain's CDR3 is CAIMGGPLTDTQYF. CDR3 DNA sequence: TGTGCCATCATGGGAGGACCCCTCACAGATACGCAGTATTTT.